Listed here are 28 T cell receptor beta chains from one sample, sequenced in a study of cytomegalovirus exposure and HLA in healthy donors. The PCR employed 60 Vbeta primers together with 13 Jbeta primers. The data were produced by immunoSEQ multiplex PCR, yet TCRdb's version contains in-frame clones alone and is incomplete. This table holds under 130,000 clones, approximately 14% found once. Sequenced material: PBMCs. The receptors here all came from a female donor in good health and CMV-seronegative.

This clone was observed a few times. The gene calls are TRBV5-4 and TRBJ2-1; 13 positions match TRBD2. After removal of 5 bases from V and 7 bases from J, the junction contained 6 bases not matched to a gene. Germline CDR1 is SGHNT and CDR2 is YYREEE (reference sequence). CDR3 length: 15 amino acids. This chain's CDR3 is CASRNGTSGKNEQFF. The CDR3 bases are TGTGCCAGCAGAAATGGGACTAGCGGGAAGAATGAGCAGTTCTTC.

This clone showed up just once. This chain links TRBV7-2 with TRBJ2-1; 9 bases agree with TRBD2. The trim removed 1 base at V and 6 bases at J, leaving 10 bases unmatched. This CDR3 has 17 amino acids. From germline, CDR1 is SGHTA and CDR2 FQGNSA. CDR3 DNA: TGTGCCAGCAGCTTAGACTCTTGGACTAGCGAGGGCAATGAGCAGTTCTTC. Its translation is CASSLDSWTSEGNEQFF.

The sample holds a few counts of this clone. This chain uses TRBV7-6 with TRBJ2-1; D unresolved. The CDR3 length is 12 residues. Between the trimmed V and J ends, which lost 0 bases and 8 bases, there was a span of 5 bases. From germline, CDR1 is SGHVS and CDR2 FNYEAQ. The CDR3 is CASSLAEHEQFF. The CDR3 coding sequence is TGTGCCAGCAGCTTAGCGGAGCATGAGCAGTTCTTC.

The chain couples TRBV7-8 to TRBJ1-2, with 7 bases fitting TRBD1. After removal of 0 bases from V and 5 bases from J, the junction contained 6 bases not matched to a gene. The CDR3 loop spans 15 amino acids. CDR1 and CDR2 (germline): SGHVS, FQNEAQ. CDR3 nucleotides: TGTGCCAGCAGCTTAGCGACAGGGTATTCATATGGCTACACCTTC. Protein: CASSLATGYSYGYTF.

The chain combines TRBV15 with TRBJ1-3; D not resolved. The CDR3 is made up of 16 amino acids. V was shortened by 0 bases and J by 0 bases, with 9 bases between the two germline ends. CDR1 LNHNV and CDR2 YYDKDF come from the germline V gene (reference sequence). CDR3 in DNA: TGTGCCACCAGCAGAGATTACGCTAGCTCTGGAAACACCATATATTTT. Translation gives CATSRDYASSGNTIYF. Complete variable domain (other parts from reference TRBV15 and TRBJ1-3): DAMVIQNPRYQVTQFGKPVTLSCSQTLNHNVMYWYQQKSSQAPKLLFHYYDKDFNNEADTPDNFQSRRPNTSFCFLDIRSPGLGDTAMYLCATSRDYASSGNTIYFGEGSWLTVV.

The rearrangement uses TRBV6-5 and TRBJ2-7, with TRBD2 as a possible D gene (6 bases). Germline assignment: CDR1 MNHEY and CDR2 SVGAGI. CDR3 length: 15 residues. The V end was cut by 0 bases, the J end by 5 bases, with 14 bases between. CDR3 sequence (DNA): TGTGCCAGCAGTTACTCGCGGGACCCCTCGGACGAGCAGTACTTC. Residues: CASSYSRDPSDEQYF.

This clone was seen a handful of times. The J gene is TRBJ1-5, the V gene TRBV6-1; 9 bases line up with TRBD1. CDR1 and CDR2 (germline): MNHNS, SASEGT. This CDR3 region has 14 residues. V shed 7 bases and J 6 bases; nucleotides not matched to a gene: 7. The CDR3, as DNA: TGTGCCAGCAACCACAGGGGGCTGAGTCAGCCCCAGCATTTT. Amino acids: CASNHRGLSQPQHF.

This clone was recorded a few times. The chain combines TRBV28 with TRBJ1-1, with D possibly matching TRBD1 (6 bases). The V end lost 4 bases, the J end lost 11 bases, and 14 bases lay between the germline ends. Germline V CDR1 and CDR2: MDHEN, SYDVKM. The CDR3 spans 12 residues. CDR3 sequence reads: CASSWGLKMAFF. DNA of the CDR3: TGTGCCAGCAGTTGGGGGCTTAAAATGGCTTTCTTT.

The chain recombines TRBV9 with TRBJ1-3; no clear D gene. From germline, CDR1 is SGDLS and CDR2 YYNGEE. CDR3 length equals 17 residues. With 0 bases removed from V and 0 bases from J, the gap between germline ends came to 13 bases. CDR3: CASSVALTESSGNTIYF. For the CDR3, the DNA is TGTGCCAGCAGCGTAGCTTTAACGGAGAGCTCTGGAAACACCATATATTTT.

This clone was seen a few times. In nucleotides, the CDR3 is TGCGCCAGCAGCTCGGGACTGAATAATGAAAAACTGTTTTTT. Translation: CASSSGLNNEKLFF. This sequence joins TRBV5-1 and TRBJ1-4, with D possibly being TRBD1 (5 bases). V lost 3 bases and J lost 4, with 10 bases in between. The CDR3 has 14 residues. Germline loops: CDR1 SGHRS, CDR2 YFSETQ.

The gene calls are TRBV25-1 and TRBJ2-3; 9 nucleotides align to TRBD1. V gave up 8 bases and J gave up 2 bases; unmatched junction bases: 5. This CDR3 contains 14 residues. Germline V CDR1 and CDR2: MGHDK, SYGVNS. The CDR3 DNA is TGTGCCAGCGCGACAGGGGGGTTCACAGATACGCAGTATTTT. Its translation is CASATGGFTDTQYF.

The chain is built from TRBV9 and TRBJ2-5; the match to TRBD2 covers 12 bases. This CDR3 is built from 15 residues. CDR1 is SGDLS and CDR2 is YYNGEE in the germline V gene. V gave up 4 bases and J gave up 5 bases; unmatched junction bases: 6. The CDR3 spells CASSPSGGAVETQYF. The CDR3 DNA is TGTGCCAGCAGCCCTAGCGGGGGGGCAGTGGAGACCCAGTACTTC.

V and J are TRBV28 and TRBJ2-2, with D perhaps TRBD2 (5 bases). The CDR3 consists of 17 residues. Germline V gives CDR1 MDHEN, CDR2 SYDVKM. The germline V and J ends were trimmed by 6 bases and 0 bases, with 17 bases remaining between them. The CDR3 DNA reads TGTGCCAGCAGCCCCCAAGGCGGGCACACGAACACCGGGGAGCTGTTTTTT. This gives the protein CASSPQGGHTNTGELFF.

This clone was seen more than once but under ten times. The chain uses TRBV9 and TRBJ2-7; no clear D. Trimming stripped 0 bases from V and 3 bases from J, with 10 bases between. The CDR3 is 14 amino acids. Per germline, CDR1 SGDLS and CDR2 YYNGEE. CDR3 nucleotides: TGTGCCAGCAGCGTAGGGGCAGATATCTACGAGCAGTACTTC. It yields the protein CASSVGADIYEQYF.

This chain connects TRBV9 to TRBJ1-2; 7 nucleotides align to TRBD1. V was clipped by 0 bases and J by 10 bases; unmatched bases: 3. Germline V gene sequence: CDR1 SGDLS, CDR2 YYNGEE. This CDR3 is built from 12 residues. The CDR3 spells CASSVGQGDYTF. CDR3 DNA: TGTGCCAGCAGCGTAGGACAGGGAGACTACACCTTC.

This clone has just a few counts. CDR3 sequence reads: CASSPSRETLFF. The CDR3 DNA reads as TGTGCCAGCAGCCCCTCGCGGGAGACCCTGTTCTTC. The chain carries TRBV7-2 and TRBJ2-1; 7 positions agree with TRBD2. Germline CDR1 is SGHTA and CDR2 is FQGNSA. Losses at the gene ends were 5 bases for V and 15 bases for J; bases not matched to a gene: 10. The CDR3 is made up of 12 amino acids.

This sequence joins TRBV25-1 and TRBJ2-6, with TRBD1 matching 7 bases. Germline CDR1 reads MGHDK; CDR2 reads SYGVNS. The length of the CDR3 is 16 residues. The V gene end was trimmed by 6 bases and the J gene end by 2 bases; junction bases not matched to a gene: 7. This chain's CDR3 is CASRGRQGAGANVLTF. The CDR3 DNA follows: TGTGCCAGCAGGGGAAGGCAGGGGGCTGGGGCCAACGTCCTGACTTTC.

The rearrangement joins TRBV4-2 to TRBJ2-3, with TRBD1 as a possible D gene (5 bases). Germline V CDR1 and CDR2: LGHNA, YNFKEQ. V dropped 0 bases and J dropped 0 bases, with 13 bases sitting between them. There are 17 residues in the CDR3. The CDR3 sequence is CASSQDMPRASTDTQYF. The DNA of the CDR3 is TGTGCCAGCAGCCAAGATATGCCCAGGGCCAGCACAGATACGCAGTATTTT.

V usage is TRBV7-9 and J usage is TRBJ1-6; D remains ambiguous. This CDR3 comprises 11 residues. From germline, CDR1 is SEHNR and CDR2 FQNEAQ (reference sequence). V gave up 5 bases and J gave up 13 bases, with 9 bases separating them. The CDR3, as DNA: TGTGCCAGCAGCCCCCCCCTTCCCCTCCACTTT. This codes for CASSPPLPLHF.

This rearrangement joins TRBV11-3 to TRBJ2-1, with D tentatively TRBD1 (7 bases). Germline CDR1 reads SGHNT; CDR2 reads YENEEA. The V end was cut by 0 bases, the J end by 4 bases, with 10 bases between. This CDR3 spans 15 amino acids. CDR3 sequence reads: CASSLEQGGYNEQFF. CDR3 DNA sequence: TGTGCCAGCAGCTTAGAGCAGGGGGGATACAATGAGCAGTTCTTC.

This rearrangement joins TRBV7-8 to TRBJ2-7; 7 bases agree with TRBD1. Trimming at V came to 4 bases and at J to 3 bases, leaving 12 bases not matched to a gene. Germline loops: CDR1 SGHVS, CDR2 FQNEAQ. The CDR3 runs 16 residues. This CDR3 reads CASSSPRETGYYEQYF. The CDR3 nucleotides read TGTGCCAGCAGCTCTCCCCGCGAGACAGGGTACTACGAGCAGTACTTC.

This clone has more than one count but fewer than ten. CDR3 sequence reads: CASSSRPRETFF. CDR3 bases: TGTGCCAGCAGTTCCCGCCCGAGAGAAACTTTCTTT. The chain has TRBV5-6 and TRBJ1-1; D uncertain. Per the germline V gene, CDR1 is SGHDT and CDR2 is YYEEEE. Trimming removed 5 bases from V and 12 bases from J, with 17 bases in between. The CDR3 extends over 12 amino acids.

The chain employs TRBV19 and TRBJ1-5; a possible D gene is TRBD1 (5 bases). Germline values: CDR1 LNHDA, CDR2 SQIVND (reference sequence). CDR3 length equals 12 residues. Trimming left V 11 bases short and J 5 bases short, with 13 bases between. In DNA, the CDR3 is TGTGCCGGGGGGGTTGGGTATCAGCCCCAGCATTTT. It is translated as CAGGVGYQPQHF.

This chain joins TRBV11-2 and TRBJ2-1, with 7 bases aligning to TRBD2. There are 16 residues in the CDR3. V lost 1 base, J lost 3 bases, and 6 bases stayed unmatched. The germline CDR1 and CDR2 sequences are SGHAT and FQNNGV. The CDR3 bases are TGTGCCAGCAGCTTAGCTGCGGGAGCGATCTACAATGAGCAGTTCTTC. It encodes CASSLAAGAIYNEQFF.

The sample holds a few counts of this clone. The V call is TRBV29-1, the J call TRBJ2-7; TRBD2 might be the D (5 bases). The CDR3 sequence is 13 residues long. Germline V gene sequence: CDR1 SQVTM, CDR2 ANQGSEA. Deletions cut 6 bases from V and 4 bases from J, with 16 bases between. CDR3 loop: CSVKGSSPYEQYF. The CDR3 DNA reads TGCAGCGTAAAAGGGAGTTCTCCGTACGAGCAGTACTTC.

This clone occurred a few times. The chain has TRBV15 and TRBJ2-7; 8 bases are shared with TRBD2. Germline V gene sequence: CDR1 LNHNV, CDR2 YYDKDF (reference sequence). Trimming removed 0 bases from V and 3 bases from J; junction bases left unmatched: 4. The length of the CDR3 is 15 residues. The CDR3 bases are TGTGCCACCAGCAGAGATGCGGGGGGCTTCTACGAGCAGTACTTC. Protein product: CATSRDAGGFYEQYF.

This chain uses TRBV25-1 with TRBJ1-4; D is possibly TRBD1 (5 bases). The CDR3 extends over 16 amino acids. With 2 bases removed from V and 4 bases from J, the gap between germline ends came to 14 bases. Germline V lookup: CDR1 MGHDK, CDR2 SYGVNS. As DNA, the CDR3 is TGTGCCAGCAGTGAAATCAATTCGGGGGTTAATGAAAAACTGTTTTTT. Its translation: CASSEINSGVNEKLFF.

This clone was observed a few times. The chain recombines TRBV6-6 with TRBJ1-5; TRBD1 might be the D (6 bases). This CDR3 spans 13 amino acids. V was pared by 4 bases and J by 4 bases, with 8 bases between. Germline V gene data show CDR1 as MNHNY and CDR2 as SVGAGI (reference sequence). Written as DNA, the CDR3 is TGTGCCAGCAGTTTGGACAGAAATCAGCCCCAGCATTTT. This encodes CASSLDRNQPQHF.